Listed below are T cell receptor beta chains from one sample, sequenced in a study of shared clonotypes between healthy human individuals. The protocol was immunoSEQ multiplex PCR, while the TCRdb copy is restricted to in-frame clones and leaves out a portion. The sample holds about a million clones, 76% seen once. The sequenced sample was memory CD4+ T cells sorted from blood. The source of these receptors is a man younger than 35 in good health. The CDR3 runs from the conserved cysteine through the conserved F or W. A D gene is named only where the DNA matches it firmly. The listing skips clone size in some rows; elsewhere it reads once, few, many or a size class.

TRBV18	TRBJ1-1	NA	NA	TGTGCCAGCTCACCGTCCCGGGGAACTGAAGCTTTCTTT	CASSPSRGTEAFF
TRBV19	TRBJ1-6	TRBD1	NA	TGTGCCAGTAGCACGGGACAGGGTAATTCACCCCTCCACTTT	CASSTGQGNSPLHF
TRBV4-1	TRBJ1-2	NA	NA	TGCGCCAGCAGCCAAGAGATAGCCTTCGGTGGCTACACCTTC	CASSQEIAFGGYTF
TRBV19	TRBJ2-3	NA	NA	TGTGCCAGTAGTATGCGGGACACCCTCCGAAATACGCAGTATTTT	CASSMRDTLRNTQYF
TRBV7-9	TRBJ2-3	NA	NA	TGTGCCAGCAGCTTAATAGATACGCAGTATTTT	CASSLIDTQYF
TRBV19	TRBJ1-5	TRBD1	many	TGTGCCAGTACCTCTGATTCTACAGGGGGCCATCAGCCCCAGCATTTT	CASTSDSTGGHQPQHF
TRBV11-2	TRBJ2-1	NA	NA	TGTGCCAGCAGCCCCCAACTTGCAAATGAGCAGTTCTTC	CASSPQLANEQFF
TRBV27	TRBJ2-7	TRBD1	few	TGTGCCAGCAGGCGAGGGGGACAGGGGGCTTACGAGCAGTACTTC	CASRRGGQGAYEQYF
TRBV5-5	TRBJ2-7	NA	NA	TGTGCCAGCAGCTTGTTAGAAAAGGGAAGCGAGCAGTACTTC	CASSLLEKGSEQYF
TRBV10-3	TRBJ2-5	NA	few	TGTGCCATCAGTGGCCTCGGGACTCAGCAAGAGACCCAGTACTTC	CAISGLGTQQETQYF
TRBV5-6	TRBJ2-7	TRBD2	NA	TGTGCCAGCAGCGCCGGGACTAGCGGCTTCTACGAGCAGTACTTC	CASSAGTSGFYEQYF
TRBV19	TRBJ1-5	NA	NA	TGTGCCACCTCCGGGACGGACTATAGCAATCAGCCCCAGCATTTT	CATSGTDYSNQPQHF
TRBV7-8	TRBJ2-5	NA	many	TGTGCCAGCAGAGATGAAGAGACCCAGTACTTC	CASRDEETQYF
TRBV28	TRBJ1-1	TRBD1	few	TGTGCCAGCAGTCAGGGGGCGCCGGCAGCTTTCTTT	CASSQGAPAAFF
TRBV1	TRBJ2-5	NA	once	TGCACCAGCAGCCAAGACGGGAGGGCCTCAGAGACCCAGTACTTC	CTSSQDGRASETQYF
TRBV5-6	TRBJ2-7	NA	NA	TGTGCCAGCAGCCTAACGGACATGGGGCAGTACTTC	CASSLTDMGQYF
TRBV11-2	TRBJ2-1	TRBD2	NA	TGTGCCAGCCAACCGACTAGCGGGAATGATGAGCAGTTCTTC	CASQPTSGNDEQFF
TRBV10-3	TRBJ1-1	TRBD1	NA	TGTGCCTCGTACGACAGGGGGCGGGCTGAAGCTTTCTTT	CASYDRGRAEAFF
TRBV11-2	TRBJ1-6	NA	few	TGTGCCAGCAGCTTCGTCTCAGGGAGGTCACCCCTCCACTTT	CASSFVSGRSPLHF
TRBV5-1	TRBJ1-4	NA	NA	TGCGCCAGCCAGCGGCAGCCTGCAACTAATGAAAAACTGTTTTTT	CASQRQPATNEKLFF
TRBV14	TRBJ2-6	TRBD2	NA	TGTGCCAGCAGCCACCTAGCGGGGGGATACTCTGGGGCCAACGTCCTGACTTTC	CASSHLAGGYSGANVLTF
TRBV2	TRBJ2-1	TRBD1	NA	TGTGCCAGCAGTGCACAGGGGGTGATTGAGCAGTTCTTC	CASSAQGVIEQFF
TRBV7-9	TRBJ2-1	TRBD1	NA	TGTGCCAGCAGCAGGACCGACAGGGTTAATGAGCAGTTCTTC	CASSRTDRVNEQFF
TRBV5-1	TRBJ2-3	NA	NA	TGCGCCAGCAGCCCGGACGGGCTCGGCACAGATACGCAGTATTTT	CASSPDGLGTDTQYF
TRBV28	TRBJ1-1	NA	NA	TGTGCCTGCCATGGGGGTAGGGTCACTGAAGCTTTCTTT	CACHGGRVTEAFF
TRBV4-3	TRBJ1-2	NA	once	TGCGCCAGCAGCCAAGGGCAGGGGTCCTATGGCTACACCTTC	CASSQGQGSYGYTF
TRBV5-1	TRBJ2-3	TRBD2	few	TGCGCCAGCAGCTTGTTGTGGCAGCGACTAGCGGGTGGAGATACGCAGTATTTT	CASSLLWQRLAGGDTQYF
TRBV6-1	TRBJ2-1	NA	NA	TGTGCCAGCAGTCCCCGGTCTACAGGTAACAATGAGCAGTTCTTC	CASSPRSTGNNEQFF
TRBV28	TRBJ2-2	NA	NA	TGTGCCAGCAGTGCCCCGGGACACCCAGGGGTAACCGGGGAGCTGTTTTTT	CASSAPGHPGVTGELFF
TRBV20-1	TRBJ1-2	NA	NA	TGCAGTGCTCAACAGGGTTTTGGCTACACCTTC	CSAQQGFGYTF
TRBV6-5	TRBJ2-2	NA	NA	TGTGCCAGCAGGCGACTCACACCGAACACCGGGGAGCTGTTTTTT	CASRRLTPNTGELFF
TRBV6-1	TRBJ2-1	NA	NA	TGTGCCAGCAGTGTGAGGGGGGGCTCCTACAATGAGCAGTTCTTC	CASSVRGGSYNEQFF
TRBV28	TRBJ2-7	NA	NA	TGTGCCAGCAGTTTACCCACGGGTGTCTACGAGCAGTACTTC	CASSLPTGVYEQYF
TRBV10-1	TRBJ2-1	TRBD2	once	TGCGCCAGCAGTGAGTCGTTTGGAGGGACTAGCGGGGCGAATGAGCAGTTCTTC	CASSESFGGTSGANEQFF
TRBV7-9	TRBJ2-3	TRBD2	once	TGTGCCAGCAGCTTAACGGGGGGGCCAGCAGATACGCAGTATTTT	CASSLTGGPADTQYF
TRBV5-6	TRBJ1-5	NA	NA	TGTGCCAGCAGCAGGCAGCAGGCGGGCAATCAGCCCCAGCATTTT	CASSRQQAGNQPQHF
TRBV12-5	TRBJ1-5	TRBD1	NA	TGTGCTAGTGGTTTGGGGACAGGGACCTATCAGCCCCAGCATTTT	CASGLGTGTYQPQHF
TRBV28	TRBJ2-7	TRBD1	few	TGTGCCAGCAGTCCCTCAGGGGGCTCCTACGAGCAGTACTTC	CASSPSGGSYEQYF
TRBV10-3	TRBJ2-1	NA	NA	TGTGCCATCAGTGAGGGCACCATCAATGAGCAGTTCTTC	CAISEGTINEQFF
TRBV10-2	TRBJ2-5	NA	NA	TGCGCCAGCAACACAGTTTTACAAGAGACCCAGTACTTC	CASNTVLQETQYF
TRBV28	TRBJ1-5	NA	NA	TGTGCCAGCAGTCGGGGGCCCCAGCATTTT	CASSRGPQHF
TRBV9	TRBJ2-2	NA	NA	TGTGCCAGCAGCCTGGCCGGGAGGAACACCGGGGAGCTGTTTTTT	CASSLAGRNTGELFF
TRBV6-1	TRBJ2-6	NA	NA	TGTGCCACCAGCAAAACTGGCTCTGGGGCCAACGTCCTGACTTTC	CATSKTGSGANVLTF
TRBV27	TRBJ2-2	NA	NA	TGTGCCAGCAGTTTAACCCGGAGCTCCACCGGGGAGCTGTTTTTT	CASSLTRSSTGELFF
TRBV7-9	TRBJ1-1	NA	NA	TGTGCCAGCAGCTTAGATGGTTTCGGTGAAGCTTTCTTT	CASSLDGFGEAFF
TRBV5-4	TRBJ2-1	NA	NA	TGTGCCAGCAGCTTTTTGGAGGGGGTCTACAATGAGCAGTTCTTC	CASSFLEGVYNEQFF
TRBV6-5	TRBJ1-1	TRBD1	NA	TGTGCCAGCAGGGGGAGGGGGCAGTTTGGAACTGAAGCTTTCTTT	CASRGRGQFGTEAFF
TRBV5-8	TRBJ1-4	TRBD1	NA	TGTGCCAGCAGCTTTTCGGGACAGAGGAAACTGTTTTTT	CASSFSGQRKLFF
TRBV5-5	TRBJ2-6	NA	NA	TGTGCCAGCAGCCCACCGGGGTCTGGGGCCAACGTCCTGACTTTC	CASSPPGSGANVLTF
TRBV5-6	TRBJ2-2	NA	few	TGTGCCAGCAGCCAGGCAGGGTCGGGGGCCGGGGAGCTGTTTTTT	CASSQAGSGAGELFF
TRBV2	TRBJ2-5	NA	NA	TGTGCCAGCAAAAATGAATTAGCGGTCCAAGAGACCCAGTACTTC	CASKNELAVQETQYF
TRBV5-1	TRBJ1-1	NA	once	TGCGCCAGCCGTAAACCGGGCACTGAAGCTTTCTTT	CASRKPGTEAFF